This TCR beta chain was sequenced for a study of T cell responses to AZD1222 COVID-19 vaccine. Study-level findings and limits: Spike-specific TCR breadth and depth rose after two AZD1222 doses.

This clone has a single count. The antigen is unknown. The table came from immunoSEQ multiplex PCR; TCRdb's copy has only in-frame clones and leaves some out. The data show under 130,000 clones, with roughly 90% seen just once and roughly 1.2% held by the top ten. Germline-derived CDR1 and CDR2 are LNHDA and SQIVND (reference sequence). V lost 3 bases to trimming and J lost 2 bases, with 13 bases between them. This CDR3 spans 15 amino acids. The input for sequencing was peripheral blood, taken on day 0 of AZD1222 vaccination. The rearrangement uses TRBV19 and TRBJ2-5; D ambiguous. The clonotype was recovered from an adult in good health. The CDR3 DNA is TGTGCCAGTAGTATCGGCGGCAGTATACAAGAGACCCAGTACTTC. Its translation is CASSIGGSIQETQYF.